This T cell receptor beta chain was recovered during a study of blood T cell repertoires in COVID-19. CDR1 and CDR2 from the germline V gene are SNHLY and FYNNEI. V trimming: 5 bases; J trimming: 8 bases; junction bases outside the gene matches: 8. The CDR3 is 14 amino acids. The table came from immunoSEQ multiplex PCR; TCRdb's copy has only in-frame clones and leaves some out. The table includes 100,000 to 150,000 clones, over 75% detected once. V gene TRBV2 combines with J gene TRBJ2-1, with 8 bases aligning to TRBD1. Sequencing was performed on peripheral blood. The clonotype comes from a man older than 75 with active or convalescent COVID-19. The CDR3: CASSYGTGWDEQFF. CDR3 DNA: TGTGCCAGCAGTTACGGGACAGGATGGGATGAGCAGTTCTTC.